These 30 T cell receptor beta chains originate from one sample sequenced in a study of blood T cell repertoires in COVID-19. The table came from immunoSEQ multiplex PCR; TCRdb's copy has only in-frame clones and leaves some out. The sample consists of 300,000 to 400,000 clones, 70% to 90% of them appearing once. Sequencing input: PBMCs or T cells enriched from blood (not recorded which). The receptor set was obtained from a woman in her forties with acute COVID-19.

V usage is TRBV7-3 and J usage is TRBJ2-3, with a possible D match to TRBD1 (7 bases). Germline values: CDR1 SGHTA, CDR2 FQGTGA. This CDR3 spans 16 amino acids. V was cut by 3 bases and J by 3 bases, with 16 bases left in between. The CDR3 DNA sequence: TGTGCCAGCAGCTTCGGGGGCAGGGGGTCTACAGATACGCAGTATTTT. Protein sequence: CASSFGGRGSTDTQYF.

The rearrangement uses TRBV6-5 and TRBJ1-3; 7 positions agree with TRBD1. CDR3 length equals 13 residues. Germline V gene lookup returns CDR1 MNHEY and CDR2 SVGAGI. With 8 bases clipped from V and 2 bases from J, the junction kept 3 bases outside the gene matches. DNA of the CDR3: TGTGCCAGCCGGGACAGAACTGGAAACACCATATATTTT. Encoded protein: CASRDRTGNTIYF.

This clone appeared many times. The chain recombines TRBV6-5 with TRBJ2-4, with D uncertain. Looked up from germline, CDR1 is MNHEY and CDR2 is SVGAGI. The CDR3 sequence is 16 residues long. The V gene lost 0 bases and the J gene lost 6 bases, with 15 bases spanning the gap. This CDR3 is CASSYSNSPTGNIQYF. The CDR3 DNA reads TGTGCCAGCAGTTACTCGAATAGTCCCACCGGAAACATTCAGTACTTC.

The genes are TRBV28 and TRBJ2-7; the match to TRBD1 covers 7 bases. Losses at the gene ends were 2 bases for V and 2 bases for J; bases not matched to a gene: 3. The CDR3 is made up of 14 amino acids. Looked up from germline, CDR1 is MDHEN and CDR2 is SYDVKM. CDR3 bases: TGTGCCAGCAGTTTAGGGACAGTCCCCTACGAGCAGTACTTC. This gives the protein CASSLGTVPYEQYF.

This sequence joins TRBV12-3 or TRBV12-4 and TRBJ2-5, with TRBD1 matching over 9 bases. The length of the CDR3 is 13 residues. V shed 6 bases, J shed 4 bases, and the junction held 3 bases outside the gene matches. CDR3 DNA sequence: TGTGCCAGCAGACAGGGGGCAGGAGAGACCCAGTACTTC. This gives the protein CASRQGAGETQYF.

The gene calls are TRBV18 and TRBJ1-5; no reliable D call. The V end was cut by 3 bases, the J end by 6 bases, with 15 bases between. The germline gives CDR1 KGHSH, CDR2 LQKENI. CDR3 length: 15 amino acids. The CDR3 is CASSPEIGDGQPQHF. DNA for the CDR3: TGTGCCAGCTCACCGGAGATAGGAGACGGTCAGCCCCAGCATTTT.

This chain joins TRBV5-4 and TRBJ1-3; 8 nucleotides align to TRBD1. With V trimmed by 6 bases and J by 0 bases, 8 bases remained unmatched. The germline CDR1 and CDR2 sequences are SGHNT and YYREEE (reference sequence). The CDR3 is 16 amino acids. The CDR3 sequence is CASTTGGLSSGNTIYF. The CDR3 coding sequence is TGTGCCAGCACCACAGGGGGGTTAAGCTCTGGAAACACCATATATTTT. Based on the CDR3 plus reference TRBV5-4 and TRBJ1-3, the full variable domain is ETGVTQSPTHLIKTRGQQVTLRCSSQSGHNTVSWYQQALGQGPQFIFQYYREEENGRGNFPPRFSGLQFPNYSSELNVNALELDDSALYLCASTTGGLSSGNTIYFGEGSWLTVV.

The V call is TRBV3-1 (or the pseudogene TRBV3-2), the J call TRBJ2-7; TRBD2 might be the D (6 bases). The germline V gene encodes CDR1 LGHDT and CDR2 YNNKEL (reference sequence). The ends were cut back, 1 base at V and 5 bases at J, with 12 bases in the middle. This CDR3 comprises 14 residues. CDR3 sequence (DNA): TGTGCCAGCAGCCAAGCGACCGGAGGGAACGAGCAGTACTTC. This translates into CASSQATGGNEQYF.

The chain couples TRBV7-2 to TRBJ1-5; 8 bases align to TRBD1. Germline CDR1 is SGHTA and CDR2 is FQGNSA. The CDR3 consists of 15 residues. The V segment lost 0 bases and the J segment 7 bases; nucleotides outside the gene matches: 5. The CDR3 DNA sequence: TGTGCCAGCAGCTTAGCACAGGGGGGCGGGCAGCCCCAGCATTTT. Translating it yields CASSLAQGGGQPQHF.

This clone has a handful of counts. The chain employs TRBV28 and TRBJ2-7, with 7 nucleotides matching TRBD2. CDR3 length equals 17 residues. The V gene's germline CDR1 is MDHEN and CDR2 SYDVKM. Germline trimming cut 5 bases from V and 0 bases from J; bases unmatched to any gene: 13. The CDR3 loop reads CASSPQYSRGGSYEQYF. The CDR3 DNA reads TGTGCCAGCAGTCCCCAATACAGTCGCGGGGGCTCCTACGAGCAGTACTTC.

The chain is built from TRBV4-3 and TRBJ2-3; 10 positions agree with TRBD2. The J segment lost 5 bases and the V segment lost 4 bases, leaving 9 bases of the junction unmatched. The germline V gene has CDR1 LGHNA and CDR2 YSLEER. CDR3 length: 16 residues. The CDR3 DNA reads as TGCGCCAGCAGCCCCCGAGCTAGCGGGAGCGAAGATACGCAGTATTTT. Its protein is CASSPRASGSEDTQYF.

V gene TRBV18 combines with J gene TRBJ1-1; TRBD1 might be the D (6 bases). The germline CDR1 and CDR2 sequences are KGHSH and LQKENI. The CDR3 length is 18 residues. V shed 3 bases and J shed 5 bases, with 25 bases lying between them. The CDR3 loop reads CASSPELITRGQGTEAFF. The CDR3 DNA reads as TGTGCCAGCTCACCGGAACTCATCACCAGGGGCCAGGGAACTGAAGCTTTCTTT.

The chain recombines TRBV10-3 with TRBJ2-2; tentatively, D is TRBD1 (5 bases). Germline V lookup: CDR1 ENHRY, CDR2 SYGVKD. Trimming cost V 4 bases and J 6 bases, with 18 bases left between them. The CDR3 length is 16 residues. The CDR3 reads CAISVTTPQGSGELFF. The CDR3 DNA reads TGTGCCATCAGTGTAACTACTCCCCAGGGATCCGGGGAGCTGTTTTTT.

The J gene is TRBJ2-7, the V gene TRBV7-2, with TRBD1 matching 8 bases. This CDR3 has 15 residues. Germline V gene lookup returns CDR1 SGHTA and CDR2 FQGNSA. V trimming: 4 bases; J trimming: 3 bases; junction bases outside the gene matches: 8. Written as DNA, the CDR3 is TGTGCCAGCAGCTGGACCGGGACAGGCTACTACGAGCAGTACTTC. Translating it yields CASSWTGTGYYEQYF.

The chain links TRBV19 to TRBJ2-7, with 10 bases aligning to TRBD1. This CDR3 has 18 amino acids. J was trimmed by 4 bases and V by 1 base; bases with no gene match: 13. Germline V lookup: CDR1 LNHDA, CDR2 SQIVND (reference sequence). CDR3 amino acids: CASSIALPATGGKYEQYF. The CDR3, as DNA: TGTGCCAGTAGTATAGCCCTACCGGCGACAGGGGGCAAATACGAGCAGTACTTC.

This clone was found a few times. The chain combines TRBV7-2 with TRBJ1-2, with D perhaps TRBD1 (6 bases). Trimming removed 1 base from V and 2 bases from J, with 11 bases in between. The CDR3 sequence is 15 residues long. Looked up from germline, CDR1 is SGHTA and CDR2 is FQGNSA. CDR3 nucleotide sequence: TGTGCCAGCAGCTTAGGCCAGGGGCAGAACTATGGCTACACCTTC. This encodes CASSLGQGQNYGYTF.

There are a few counts of this clone. The chain combines TRBV6-2 or TRBV6-3 with TRBJ1-6; no clear D. The germline gives CDR1 MNHEY, CDR2 SVGEGT. The germline V and J ends were trimmed by 4 bases and 7 bases, with 5 bases remaining between them. The CDR3 has 12 amino acids. The CDR3 spells CASSSLNSPLHF. The CDR3 DNA follows: TGTGCCAGCAGTTCCCTAAATTCACCCCTCCACTTT.

This clone was seen only once. The rearrangement joins TRBV27 to TRBJ1-6; D perhaps matches TRBD1 (5 bases). The V gene lost 5 bases and the J gene lost 0 bases, with 17 bases spanning the gap. CDR3 length equals 18 residues. The germline V gene has CDR1 MNHEY and CDR2 SMNVEV (reference sequence). The chain's CDR3 is CASSALSGRSSYNSPLHF. The CDR3 nucleotides read TGTGCCAGCAGTGCCCTATCAGGGAGGAGCTCCTATAATTCACCCCTCCACTTT.

The chain couples TRBV19 to TRBJ2-7, with D tentatively TRBD2 (6 bases). Trimming pared 4 bases from V and 4 bases from J, leaving 11 bases between. Per germline, CDR1 LNHDA and CDR2 SQIVND (reference sequence). The CDR3 spans 13 residues. The CDR3 reads CASSTLGGYEQYF. CDR3 DNA sequence: TGTGCCAGTAGTACCCTGGGGGGATACGAGCAGTACTTC.

The rearrangement joins TRBV11-2 to TRBJ2-7, with D perhaps matching TRBD2 (5 bases). V gave up 6 bases and J gave up 4 bases, with 19 bases separating them. CDR1 SGHAT and CDR2 FQNNGV come from the germline V gene. CDR3 length: 15 residues. The CDR3 sequence: CASRQTGILGYEQYF. The CDR3 nucleotides are TGTGCCAGCAGGCAAACCGGGATTCTAGGATACGAGCAGTACTTC.

This clone was counted once. The J gene is TRBJ2-7, the V gene TRBV5-4; 7 bases are a match to TRBD1. This CDR3 region has 14 residues. With 0 bases clipped from V and 3 bases from J, the junction kept 3 bases outside the gene matches. CDR1 SGHNT and CDR2 YYREEE come from the germline V gene (reference sequence). CDR3 DNA: TGTGCCAGCAGCTTGGGGGGACAGTTCTACGAGCAGTACTTC. Encoded protein: CASSLGGQFYEQYF. Full variable domain (outside the CDR3, taken from reference TRBV5-4 and TRBJ2-7): ETGVTQSPTHLIKTRGQQVTLRCSSQSGHNTVSWYQQALGQGPQFIFQYYREEENGRGNFPPRFSGLQFPNYSSELNVNALELDDSALYLCASSLGGQFYEQYFGPGTRLTVT.

This rearrangement joins TRBV10-1 to TRBJ2-7; weak D call: TRBD1 (6 bases). Germline V lookup: CDR1 WNHNN, CDR2 SYGVQD (reference sequence). V was clipped by 7 bases and J by 5 bases, with 12 bases between them. CDR3 length: 12 residues. The CDR3 spells CASKRGSDEQYF. DNA for the CDR3: TGCGCCAGCAAAAGGGGGAGCGACGAGCAGTACTTC.

The chain has TRBV28 and TRBJ2-5; 9 bases are shared with TRBD2. CDR3 length equals 16 residues. Germline trimming cut 6 bases from V and 0 bases from J; bases unmatched to any gene: 8. Per the germline V gene, CDR1 is MDHEN and CDR2 is SYDVKM. CDR3 sequence (DNA): TGTGCCAGCAGGCTGGGGACTAGCAGGGACCAAGAGACCCAGTACTTC. Protein sequence: CASRLGTSRDQETQYF.

The chain is built from TRBV9 and TRBJ1-6; TRBD1 matches at 11 bases. The CDR3 covers 16 residues. Trimming cost V 2 bases and J 6 bases; bases outside gene matches: 4. The germline V gene has CDR1 SGDLS and CDR2 YYNGEE. CDR3 in amino acids: CASSVGTGGGNSPLHF. The CDR3 DNA reads TGTGCCAGCAGCGTGGGGACAGGGGGGGGTAATTCACCCCTCCACTTT.

This chain connects TRBV5-1 to TRBJ1-5; D not resolved. V lost 4 bases and J lost 1, with 12 bases in between. The CDR3 extends over 15 amino acids. The V gene's germline CDR1 is SGHRS and CDR2 YFSETQ. The CDR3 DNA sequence: TGCGCCAGCAGCCCAGGATTCAAGAGCAATCAGCCCCAGCATTTT. Encoded protein: CASSPGFKSNQPQHF. Combining the CDR3 with reference TRBV5-1 and TRBJ1-5 gives the whole variable domain KAGVTQTPRYLIKTRGQQVTLSCSPISGHRSVSWYQQTPGQGLQFLFEYFSETQRNKGNFPGRFSGRQFSNSRSEMNVSTLELGDSALYLCASSPGFKSNQPQHFGDGTRLSIL.

There are a few counts of this clone. Here the CDR3 reads CASSLGPGQGDVNTEAFF. The CDR3 nucleotides are TGTGCCAGCAGCTTGGGGCCGGGACAGGGAGACGTGAACACTGAAGCTTTCTTT. V is TRBV7-6 and J is TRBJ1-1, with 9 bases identical to TRBD1. The CDR3 has 18 residues. CDR1 is SGHVS, CDR2 FNYEAQ, per germline. Losses at the gene ends were 3 bases for V and 0 bases for J; bases not matched to a gene: 11.

The J gene is TRBJ2-1, the V gene TRBV7-8; D is possibly TRBD2 (6 bases). Germline CDR1 is SGHVS and CDR2 is FQNEAQ. Trimming removed 6 bases from V and 4 bases from J, with 16 bases in between. The length of the CDR3 is 15 residues. CDR3 DNA: TGTGCCAGCAGGGTGTGGGGAGGATCGTACAATGAGCAGTTCTTC. As protein: CASRVWGGSYNEQFF.

V gene TRBV18 combines with J gene TRBJ2-7; perhaps TRBD1 as D (7 bases). V shed 3 bases and J shed 3 bases, with 27 bases lying between them. The CDR3 extends over 19 amino acids. Germline assignment: CDR1 KGHSH and CDR2 LQKENI. The CDR3 here is CASSPPRGEDRDLIYEQYF. CDR3 nucleotides: TGTGCCAGCTCACCGCCCAGGGGGGAGGATAGAGATTTGATCTACGAGCAGTACTTC.

Only one count was recorded for this clone. The V call is TRBV2, the J call TRBJ2-2, with 9 bases fitting TRBD1. CDR3 length: 16 residues. The trim removed 4 bases at V and 6 bases at J, leaving 9 bases unmatched. Germline lookup yields CDR1 SNHLY and CDR2 FYNNEI. The CDR3 loop is CASSVGTGRTAGELFF. For the CDR3, the DNA is TGTGCCAGCAGTGTTGGGACAGGGAGAACGGCCGGGGAGCTGTTTTTT.

This clone was counted once. This chain uses TRBV19 with TRBJ2-1; weak D call: TRBD1 (6 bases). The CDR3 runs to 15 residues. Looked up from germline, CDR1 is LNHDA and CDR2 is SQIVND (reference sequence). V was shortened by 6 bases and J by 2 bases, with 14 bases between the two germline ends. In DNA, the CDR3 is TGTGCCAGTAGCATTCTGAAGGGGGCCTACAATGAGCAGTTCTTC. Amino acid sequence: CASSILKGAYNEQFF.